The sequence of this TCR beta chain was determined in a study of neoadjuvant nivolumab and ipilimumab in lung cancer. Study-level background: Nivolumab 3 mg/kg was given days 1, 15 and 29, plus ipilimumab 1 mg/kg day 1 in combination.

Comment on this clone: Its antigen remains unidentified.

Measured with immunoSEQ multiplex PCR; TCRdb has only the in-frame clones, and not every one. Here the sample spans about 15,000 clones, 76% being singletons. The CDR3 length is 17 residues. V was trimmed by 3 bases and J by 0 bases, leaving 15 bases between them. Germline V lookup: CDR1 KGHSH, CDR2 LQKENI. Study results and caveats: Only a single major-pathologic-response sample was available for clonality analysis. Pretherapy blood TCR richness correlated positively with resected tumor richness. Only a small number of samples underwent TCR sequencing.

The TCR originated in an adult with non-small cell lung cancer. The rearrangement joins TRBV18 to TRBJ1-3; a weak D match, TRBD1 (5 bases). Sequences were derived from tumor tissue, sampled after neoadjuvant nivolumab, alone or with ipilimumab, at or shortly before surgery. CDR3 coding DNA: TGTGCCAGCTCACCTTTTCCGGACAAGAGCTCTGGAAACACCATATATTTT. This sequence encodes CASSPFPDKSSGNTIYF.